The 27 T cell receptor beta chains presented below share a single source sample, sequenced in a study of response to subunit inactivated influenza vaccine. TCRdb reprocessed the RT-PCR reads with MiXCR, giving one entry per CDR3 protein. The sample lists almost 250,000 distinct CDR3 sequences; 9% to 15% were seen once. The material sequenced was non-naive T cells sorted from PBMCs, taken less than 15 days before vaccination. The source of these receptors is a man aged 50-59 years who received an inactivated influenza vaccine.

This clonotype showed up just a few times. This sequence joins TRBV20-1 and TRBJ1-2; no clear D gene. This CDR3 spans 13 amino acids. The germline V gene encodes CDR1 DFQATT and CDR2 SNEGSKA (reference sequence). V gave up 1 base and J gave up 8 bases, with 14 bases separating them. The CDR3, as DNA: TGCAGTGCTAGAGGGTTCCTCTCCGGGGGCTACACCTTC. This codes for CSARGFLSGGYTF.

The chain combines TRBV18 with TRBJ1-1; TRBD1 might be the D (6 bases). The germline CDR1 and CDR2 sequences are KGHSH and LQKENI. Trimming shortened V by 5 bases and J by 0 bases, and 13 bases separated the two germline ends. The CDR3 consists of 15 residues. The CDR3 sequence is CASSASRDMNTEAFF. The CDR3 DNA reads TGTGCCAGCTCAGCGTCGCGGGACATGAACACTGAAGCTTTCTTT.

This clonotype was seen more than once but under ten times. CDR3 loop: CASSQTFGSSYNEQFF. In DNA, the CDR3 is TGCGCCAGCAGCCAAACGTTCGGGAGCTCCTACAATGAGCAGTTCTTC. This chain links TRBV4-3 with TRBJ2-1, with a weak D call TRBD2 (6 bases). V shed 2 bases and J shed 0 bases, with 11 bases lying between them. The CDR3 sequence is 16 residues long. From germline, CDR1 is LGHNA and CDR2 YSLEER.

The chain couples TRBV12-3 or TRBV12-4 to TRBJ2-3, with TRBD2 matching 7 bases. This CDR3 comprises 18 residues. With V trimmed by 3 bases and J by 0 bases, 12 bases remained unmatched. As DNA, the CDR3 is TGTGCCAGCAGTTTTAGCGGGCCAGTAACGTCTAGCACAGATACGCAGTATTTT. This encodes CASSFSGPVTSSTDTQYF.

The chain links TRBV10-3 to TRBJ2-1; 7 positions match TRBD2. V lost 7 bases to trimming and J lost 7 bases; unmatched junction nucleotides: 4. The CDR3 has 12 residues. Germline CDR1 is ENHRY and CDR2 is SYGVKD. The CDR3 is CAINGGRNEQFF. The CDR3 DNA reads as TGTGCCATCAACGGGGGGAGGAATGAGCAGTTCTTC.

This clonotype was detected a few times. The genes are TRBV7-9 and TRBJ1-1; 7 bases fit TRBD1. Germline V CDR1 and CDR2: SEHNR, FQNEAQ (reference sequence). Trimming cost V 2 bases and J 1 base; bases outside gene matches: 10. The CDR3 sequence is 17 residues long. The CDR3 spells CASSLIAWDSPNTEAFF. CDR3 sequence (DNA): TGTGCCAGCAGCTTAATAGCCTGGGACAGCCCGAACACTGAAGCTTTCTTT.

This clonotype was counted a few times. The CDR3 DNA sequence: TGTGCCACCAGTGATACCGGGATAGACGGGGAGCTGTTTTTT. It encodes CATSDTGIDGELFF. The genes are TRBV24-1 and TRBJ2-2; D is possibly TRBD2 (5 bases). CDR1 is KGHDR and CDR2 is SFDVKD in the germline V gene. The CDR3 length is 14 residues. The ends were cut back, 3 bases at V and 7 bases at J, with 11 bases in the middle.

This clonotype was seen a handful of times. This rearrangement joins TRBV27 to TRBJ2-7; 10 nucleotides line up with TRBD2. In germline, CDR1 is MNHEY, CDR2 SMNVEV (reference sequence). V shed 5 bases and J 3 bases; nucleotides not matched to a gene: 13. The CDR3 has 17 residues. The DNA of the CDR3 is TGTGCCAGCAGTCCCCTTATAGCGGGAGGCCCTCACTACGAGCAGTACTTC. It yields the protein CASSPLIAGGPHYEQYF.

The chain couples TRBV29-1 to TRBJ1-2; D is undetermined. CDR1 is SQVTM, CDR2 ANQGSEA, per germline. Trimming left V 4 bases short and J 0 bases short, with 15 bases between. The CDR3 length is 15 residues. The CDR3 DNA sequence: TGCAGCGTTGTCGGACCCGGGTTCACTAACTATGGCTACACCTTC. Translated, it gives CSVVGPGFTNYGYTF.

The table lists this clonotype with a few counts. This rearrangement joins TRBV14 to TRBJ2-7, with 7 nucleotides matching TRBD1. CDR1 and CDR2 (germline): SGHDN, FVKESK. This CDR3 is built from 13 residues. The J segment lost 5 bases and the V segment lost 4 bases, leaving 5 bases of the junction unmatched. The chain's CDR3 is CASSRQGSNEQYF. DNA of the CDR3: TGTGCCAGCAGCCGACAGGGTAGCAACGAGCAGTACTTC.

The chain combines TRBV6-2 or TRBV6-3 with TRBJ1-1; D gene uncertain. Deletions cut 3 bases from V and 5 bases from J, with 7 bases between. Germline lookup yields CDR1 MNHEY and CDR2 SVGEGT. The CDR3 extends over 12 amino acids. CDR3 region: CASSYTGTEAFF. CDR3 nucleotides: TGTGCCAGCAGTTATACGGGGACTGAAGCTTTCTTT.

The chain combines TRBV28 with TRBJ1-6, with 10 nucleotides matching TRBD1. The CDR3 contains 15 residues. Germline CDR1 is MDHEN and CDR2 is SYDVKM. The V segment lost 3 bases and the J segment 6 bases; nucleotides outside the gene matches: 2. The CDR3: CASSFGDRGNSPLHF. CDR3 bases: TGTGCCAGCAGTTTCGGGGACAGGGGTAATTCACCCCTCCACTTT. Together with reference TRBV28 and TRBJ1-6, the CDR3 gives the full variable domain: DVKVTQSSRYLVKRTGEKVFLECVQDMDHENMFWYRQDPGLGLRLIYFSYDVKMKEKGDIPEGYSVSREKKERFSLILESASTNQTSMYLCASSFGDRGNSPLHFGNGTRLTVT.

This clonotype has ten or more counts. Since a much larger clone is just one base distant, this may be a read error. This sequence joins TRBV3-1 and TRBJ2-1, with D uncertain. The V gene's germline CDR1 is LGHDT and CDR2 YNNKEL (reference sequence). CDR3 length equals 12 residues. Trimming took 5 bases from V and 3 from J, leaving 5 bases between them. CDR3 nucleotide sequence: TGTGCCAGCAGCGTCTACTACAATGAGCAGTTCTTC. This gives the protein CASSVYYNEQFF.

This clonotype has at least ten counts. This chain connects TRBV12-3 or TRBV12-4 to TRBJ1-1; D gene uncertain. The CDR3 covers 13 residues. Trimming cost V 6 bases and J 1 base, with 9 bases left between them. CDR3 coding DNA: TGTGCCAGCAGCCCTACAGCGAACACTGAAGCTTTCTTT. It codes for CASSPTANTEAFF.

In this sample, this clonotype turned up a few times. DNA for the CDR3: TGTGCCAGCAGGGGCGGGCCCGTGACCGGGGAGCTGTTTTTT. This sequence encodes CASRGGPVTGELFF. The V and J genes are TRBV6-1 and TRBJ2-2; weak D call: TRBD2 (5 bases). The germline V gene has CDR1 MNHNS and CDR2 SASEGT. This CDR3 has 14 amino acids. Trimming shortened V by 6 bases and J by 5 bases, and 13 bases separated the two germline ends.

Only a few counts were recorded for this clonotype. This chain connects TRBV6-1 to TRBJ1-5; D gene uncertain. Germline V gene lookup returns CDR1 MNHNS and CDR2 SASEGT. V shed 2 bases and J shed 3 bases, with 8 bases lying between them. The CDR3 runs to 14 residues. This CDR3 reads CASSERDTNQPQHF. The CDR3, as DNA: TGTGCCAGCAGTGAACGAGATACCAATCAGCCCCAGCATTTT.

This clonotype was seen many times. V is TRBV29-1 and J is TRBJ2-2; TRBD1 matches at 8 bases. Trimming cost V 2 bases and J 1 base; bases outside gene matches: 6. This CDR3 has 16 amino acids. CDR1 is SQVTM, CDR2 ANQGSEA, per germline. DNA for the CDR3: TGCAGCGTTGAACTAAAAGGACAGGGGAACACCGGGGAGCTGTTTTTT. Protein sequence: CSVELKGQGNTGELFF.

This clonotype was seen a handful of times. The rearrangement joins TRBV4-2 to TRBJ2-4; tentatively, D is TRBD1 (5 bases). Germline loops: CDR1 LGHNA, CDR2 YNFKEQ. Trimming cost V 0 bases and J 0 bases, with 21 bases left between them. CDR3 size: 20 residues. CDR3 DNA sequence: TGTGCCAGCAGCCAAGAGGCCCTTCCAGGGTCCTATTTAGCCAAAAACATTCAGTACTTC. Amino acids: CASSQEALPGSYLAKNIQYF.

This clonotype was found a few times. This chain uses TRBV5-4 with TRBJ2-7; D perhaps matches TRBD2 (5 bases). In germline, CDR1 is SGHNT, CDR2 YYREEE (reference sequence). V lost 4 bases to trimming and J lost 2 bases, with 13 bases between them. CDR3 length: 14 amino acids. CDR3 DNA: TGTGCCAGCAGCCCGGAGGCGCAGACCTACGAGCAGTACTTC. It translates to CASSPEAQTYEQYF.

In this sample, this clonotype turned up a few times. CDR3: CATSRDRAASYYGYTF. The CDR3 region has the DNA TGTGCCACCAGCAGAGATAGGGCAGCCTCTTACTATGGCTACACCTTC. This chain uses TRBV15 with TRBJ1-2; D uncertain. This CDR3 contains 16 residues. V was shortened by 0 bases and J by 3 bases, with 14 bases between the two germline ends. Germline CDR1 and CDR2: LNHNV and YYDKDF (reference sequence).

The chain recombines TRBV20-1 with TRBJ2-2, with 10 bases identical to TRBD2. Germline-derived CDR1 and CDR2 are DFQATT and SNEGSKA (reference sequence). J lost 4 bases, V lost 6 bases, and 11 bases had no gene match. The CDR3 runs to 16 residues. In DNA form, the CDR3 reads TGCAGTGCAAAACCTCCGGGACTAGCGACCACCGGGGAGCTGTTTTTT. Amino acids: CSAKPPGLATTGELFF.

This chain uses TRBV5-1 with TRBJ2-4; 8 bases are a match to TRBD2. Unmatched junction bases numbered 9, after V lost 4 bases and J lost 6 bases. Germline CDR1 and CDR2: SGHRS and YFSETQ. The CDR3 sequence is 15 residues long. CDR3 protein: CASSLGGAIPNIQYF. For the CDR3, the DNA is TGCGCCAGCAGCCTCGGGGGGGCCATTCCAAACATTCAGTACTTC.

This clonotype showed up just a few times. J is TRBJ2-6 and V is TRBV7-2; D call uncertain. In germline, CDR1 is SGHTA, CDR2 FQGNSA. The CDR3 has 14 amino acids. With 7 bases removed from V and 0 bases from J, the gap between germline ends came to 7 bases. CDR3 coding DNA: TGTGCCAGCACCAAGAACTCTGGGGCCAACGTCCTGACTTTC. Its translation: CASTKNSGANVLTF.

There are many counts of this clonotype. This chain joins TRBV5-1 and TRBJ2-7, with D maybe TRBD2 (6 bases). The CDR3 consists of 14 residues. CDR1 and CDR2 (germline): SGHRS, YFSETQ. V lost 0 bases and J 2 bases, leaving 9 bases between the germline ends. CDR3 sequence reads: CASSLGTGAYEQYF. CDR3 in DNA: TGCGCCAGCAGCTTGGGTACGGGAGCCTACGAGCAGTACTTC.

The table lists this clonotype with many counts. V is TRBV3-1 and J is TRBJ1-2; D not resolved. Deletions cut 4 bases from V and 8 bases from J, with 17 bases between. The CDR3 covers 14 residues. CDR1 is LGHDT and CDR2 is YNNKEL in the germline V gene (reference sequence). The CDR3 DNA reads as TGTGCCAGCAGCCCAGCGGCCCCGGGGAGCGGCTACACCTTC. As protein: CASSPAAPGSGYTF.

In its sample, this clonotype was seen many times. The chain recombines TRBV12-3 or TRBV12-4 with TRBJ2-1, with D perhaps TRBD2 (6 bases). The CDR3 covers 16 residues. The V and J ends lost 6 bases and 3 bases respectively, with 18 bases between them. CDR3 coding DNA: TGTGCCAGCAGCCCCCCTCTTGGAGCGGGCTACAATGAGCAGTTCTTC. It is translated as CASSPPLGAGYNEQFF.

V usage is TRBV20-1 and J usage is TRBJ2-1, with D perhaps TRBD1 or TRBD2 (6 bases each). Germline CDR1 reads DFQATT; CDR2 reads SNEGSKA (reference sequence). The CDR3 is made up of 15 amino acids. V lost 1 base, J lost 2 bases, and 12 bases lay in between. The CDR3 DNA is TGCAGTGCTAGAGCCCTGGAGGGGGCCTACAATGAGCAGTTCTTC. As protein: CSARALEGAYNEQFF.